The rows below give T cell receptor beta chains drawn from one sample of a study of control samples from healthy donors and cancer patients. Some clones are missing from TCRdb's copy, which holds only in-frame ones; the method was immunoSEQ multiplex PCR. Of hundreds of thousands of clones in the sample, approximately 90% are singletons; the top ten hold 5% to 7%. Source material: PBMCs. The receptor source for this set is a man between 35 and 55 years old with head and neck cancer. CDR3s include the opening cysteine and the closing phenylalanine or tryptophan. The D gene is left open where the match is weak. Only some rows state a clone size, as once, few, many or a class for expanded clones.

.	TRBJ1-5	TRBV30	15	.	TGTGCCTGGAGTTTTGGGGACAAACGCAATCAGCCCCAGCATTTT	CAWSFGDKRNQPQHF
.	TRBJ2-7	TRBV12-5	15	.	TGTGCTAGTGAACCTAACCGGGGGTGGTCCTACGAGCAGTACTTC	CASEPNRGWSYEQYF
.	TRBJ1-5	TRBV19	13	.	TGTGCCAGTAGTATGGACAGAGATCAGCCCCAGCATTTT	CASSMDRDQPQHF
.	TRBJ1-1	TRBV27	14	.	TGTGCCAGCAGTTACCAGGGAAGGGGCACTGAAGCTTTCTTT	CASSYQGRGTEAFF
.	TRBJ2-1	TRBV28	12	.	TGTGCCAGCAGTTTTTTGGTCAATGAGCAGTTCTTC	CASSFLVNEQFF
.	TRBJ2-3	TRBV18	18	TRBD2	TGTGCCAGCTCACTGACTAGCCCCGCAGTTGCGAGCACAGATACGCAGTATTTT	CASSLTSPAVASTDTQYF
.	TRBJ2-7	TRBV6-5	14	TRBD1	TGTGCCAGCAGTCTGGCGACAGGGGCCTACGAGCAGTACTTC	CASSLATGAYEQYF
once	TRBJ1-3	TRBV4-3	15	.	TGCGCCAGCAGCCAAGATCTCACATCAACAAACACCATATATTTT	CASSQDLTSTNTIYF
.	TRBJ2-3	TRBV3-1/TRBV3-2	15	.	TGTGCCAGCAGCCAAGAGCGGGGGCTCACAGATACGCAGTATTTT	CASSQERGLTDTQYF
.	TRBJ2-2	TRBV27	12	.	TGTGCCAGCAGTTTGCGGGTCGGGGAGCTGTTTTTT	CASSLRVGELFF
.	TRBJ2-3	TRBV21-1	15	.	TGTGCCAGCAGCAGCTTGAGGAGCTCTGCAGATACGCAGTATTTT	CASSSLRSSADTQYF
.	TRBJ1-2	TRBV6-6	15	TRBD1	TGTGCCAGCACCCCGCGGGACAGGAGAAACTATGGCTACACCTTC	CASTPRDRRNYGYTF
.	TRBJ1-1	TRBV7-9	14	.	TGTGCCAGCAGCTATCGGGGGGAGGGCACTGAAGCTTTCTTT	CASSYRGEGTEAFF
.	TRBJ2-3	TRBV28	18	.	TGTGCCAGCAGTTTAACGGCGGGCCTCCCGGGGGGCACAGATACGCAGTATTTT	CASSLTAGLPGGTDTQYF
.	TRBJ1-4	TRBV5-5	17	TRBD1	TGTGCCAGCAGCTTGAGGCCCTTGACAGGGGAGGGTGAAAAACTGTTTTTT	CASSLRPLTGEGEKLFF
.	TRBJ2-7	TRBV7-2	15	.	TGTGCCAGCAGCTTAGCTGGTGGGGCCGGTCACGAGCAGTACTTC	CASSLAGGAGHEQYF
.	TRBJ1-2	TRBV28	12	.	TGTGCCAGCAGTTTATCCGGGCTTGGCTACACCTTC	CASSLSGLGYTF
.	TRBJ2-5	TRBV7-3	17	TRBD2	TGTGCCAGCAGCCCAGCGAGACTAGCGGGAGTTACGGAGACCCAGTACTTC	CASSPARLAGVTETQYF
.	TRBJ2-5	TRBV5-1	13	.	TGCGCCAGCACCCAGGAGCCGGGGGAGACCCAGTACTTC	CASTQEPGETQYF
once	TRBJ2-2	TRBV11-2	16	.	TGTGCCAGCAGCTTAGCCCCAGACAGAAGCACCGGGGAGCTGTTTTTT	CASSLAPDRSTGELFF
few	TRBJ2-1	TRBV24-1	16	TRBD2	TGTGCCACCAGTGACCTGACTAGCGGGGGATACAATGAGCAGTTCTTC	CATSDLTSGGYNEQFF
.	TRBJ1-1	TRBV7-2	13	.	TGTGCCAGCAGCCTAGACGACACCCTGGAAGCTTTCTTT	CASSLDDTLEAFF
.	TRBJ2-7	TRBV12-3/TRBV12-4	12	.	TGTGCCAGCAGTTTTGGGTTCTACGAGCAGTACTTC	CASSFGFYEQYF
.	TRBJ1-1	TRBV5-4	11	.	TGTGCCAGCACCGCGGACACTGAAGCTTTCTTT	CASTADTEAFF
.	TRBJ2-5	TRBV25-1	15	TRBD1	TGTGCCAGCAGTGCGCACCGGGACAGCCAAGAGACCCAGTACTTC	CASSAHRDSQETQYF
.	TRBJ2-5	TRBV3-1/TRBV3-2	15	.	TGTGCCAGCAGCCAGATGGGGGGCCGACAAGAGACCCAGTACTTC	CASSQMGGRQETQYF
.	TRBJ1-5	TRBV18	14	.	TGTGCCAGCTCACCTGCGGGGGGCAATCAGCCCCAGCATTTT	CASSPAGGNQPQHF
.	TRBJ2-7	TRBV5-3	14	TRBD1	TGTGCCAGAAGCACAGAGACAGGGGTATACGAGCAGTACTTC	CARSTETGVYEQYF
.	TRBJ1-1	TRBV7-9	15	.	TGTGCCAGCAGCTTAAAAGGGGCGGGGAACACTGAAGCTTTCTTT	CASSLKGAGNTEAFF
.	TRBJ2-1	TRBV24-1	15	TRBD2	TGTGCCACCAGTGATACCGGGACTAGTAACAATGAGCAGTTCTTC	CATSDTGTSNNEQFF
.	TRBJ1-4	TRBV19	13	.	TGTGCCAGTAGTATTCTCGGTAGGGAAAAACTGTTTTTT	CASSILGREKLFF
few	TRBJ2-7	TRBV9	10	.	TGTGCCAGCGGACCCCACGAGCAGTACTTC	CASGPHEQYF
.	TRBJ1-1	TRBV14	12	.	TGTGCCAGCAGCCAGGGGACATCCGCAGCTTTCTTT	CASSQGTSAAFF
.	TRBJ2-2	TRBV3-1/TRBV3-2	15	TRBD1	TGTGCCAGCAGCCGACCGGGACAGACCACCGGGGAGCTGTTTTTT	CASSRPGQTTGELFF
.	TRBJ2-3	TRBV6-4	13	.	TGTGCCAGCAGTGACCTTGGGGCAGATACGCAGTATTTT	CASSDLGADTQYF
.	TRBJ2-7	TRBV7-2	13	.	TGTGCCAGCAGCTCCACAGGGCTCTACGAGCAGTACTTC	CASSSTGLYEQYF
.	TRBJ1-2	TRBV6-2/TRBV6-3	16	TRBD1	TGTGCCAGCAGTTATATCGGACAGGGCTTCGACTATGGCTACACCTTC	CASSYIGQGFDYGYTF
.	TRBJ2-7	TRBV12-3/TRBV12-4	13	TRBD1	TGTGCCAGCAATAACAGGGGTTCCTACGAGCAGTACTTC	CASNNRGSYEQYF
.	TRBJ1-3	TRBV4-1	15	.	TGCGCCAGCAGCCACCCTGAGGAGGGAAGAAACACCATATATTTT	CASSHPEEGRNTIYF
.	TRBJ2-7	TRBV28	11	TRBD1	TGTGCCAGCAGTCCAGGACAGGGGAAGTACTTC	CASSPGQGKYF